These T cell receptor beta chains were read from a single sample in a study of blood T cell repertoires in COVID-19. Sequencing used immunoSEQ multiplex PCR; TCRdb keeps in-frame clones, though not all of them. Here the sample spans 250,000 to 300,000 clones, approximately 89% being singletons. Source material: peripheral blood. These receptors originate from a woman aged 40 to 49 who had recovered from COVID-19. CDR3s include the opening cysteine and the closing phenylalanine or tryptophan. D genes are given only for firm matches. Only some rows state a clone size, as once, few, many or a class for expanded clones.

cdr3_aa cdr3_nt d_call clone_size j_call v_call
CASSPQMGQGAGDEQYF TGTGCCAGCTCACCACAGATGGGACAGGGGGCCGGGGACGAGCAGTACTTC TRBD1 . TRBJ2-7 TRBV18
CSARRENEQFF TGCAGTGCTAGAAGAGAGAATGAGCAGTTCTTC . . TRBJ2-1 TRBV20-1
CASSMGLRETQYF TGTGCCAGTAGTATGGGCCTCAGGGAGACCCAGTACTTC . . TRBJ2-5 TRBV19
CASSFAENYGYTF TGTGCCAGCAGCTTTGCGGAAAACTATGGCTACACCTTC . once TRBJ1-2 TRBV11-2
CATSDPRQGINEQFF TGTGCCACCAGTGACCCTAGACAGGGGATAAATGAGCAGTTCTTC TRBD1 . TRBJ2-1 TRBV24-1
CASSLWSGSGNEQFF TGTGCCAGCAGCTTATGGAGCGGGAGTGGCAATGAGCAGTTCTTC TRBD2 . TRBJ2-1 TRBV7-2
CAWSRTDDQPQHF TGTGCCTGGAGTCGAACAGATGATCAGCCCCAGCATTTT . once TRBJ1-5 TRBV30
CASSLLADPSNTGELFF TGTGCCAGCAGTTTACTAGCGGACCCTTCCAACACCGGGGAGCTGTTTTTT TRBD2 few TRBJ2-2 TRBV6-2/TRBV6-3
CSVEDHGAHEQFF TGCAGCGTTGAAGATCATGGGGCCCATGAGCAGTTCTTC . . TRBJ2-1 TRBV29-1
CASSLGQGLGKLFF TGTGCCAGCAGTTTGGGACAGGGTCTGGGAAAACTGTTTTTT TRBD1 . TRBJ1-4 TRBV7-6
CASSLGGGGESETQYF TGTGCCAGCAGCTTAGGTGGCGGCGGGGAGTCCGAGACCCAGTACTTC . . TRBJ2-5 TRBV7-2
CSVVKGVTGELFF TGCAGCGTTGTAAAGGGGGTCACCGGGGAGCTGTTTTTT . . TRBJ2-2 TRBV29-1
CASTGQASTDTQYF TGTGCCAGTACCGGACAGGCTAGCACAGATACGCAGTATTTT TRBD1 . TRBJ2-3 TRBV19
CAISGGRGVDSEAFF TGTGCCATCAGTGGGGGCAGGGGAGTTGACTCTGAAGCTTTCTTT . . TRBJ1-1 TRBV10-3
CASSSLAENTGELFF TGTGCCAGCAGCTCCCTAGCGGAGAACACCGGGGAGCTGTTTTTT TRBD2 . TRBJ2-2 TRBV7-9
CASSQDVTIETQYF TGCGCCAGCAGCCAAGATGTGACAATAGAGACCCAGTACTTC . . TRBJ2-5 TRBV4-1
CASSFNDGGQETQYF TGCGCCAGCAGCTTTAATGACGGGGGACAAGAGACCCAGTACTTC . . TRBJ2-5 TRBV5-1